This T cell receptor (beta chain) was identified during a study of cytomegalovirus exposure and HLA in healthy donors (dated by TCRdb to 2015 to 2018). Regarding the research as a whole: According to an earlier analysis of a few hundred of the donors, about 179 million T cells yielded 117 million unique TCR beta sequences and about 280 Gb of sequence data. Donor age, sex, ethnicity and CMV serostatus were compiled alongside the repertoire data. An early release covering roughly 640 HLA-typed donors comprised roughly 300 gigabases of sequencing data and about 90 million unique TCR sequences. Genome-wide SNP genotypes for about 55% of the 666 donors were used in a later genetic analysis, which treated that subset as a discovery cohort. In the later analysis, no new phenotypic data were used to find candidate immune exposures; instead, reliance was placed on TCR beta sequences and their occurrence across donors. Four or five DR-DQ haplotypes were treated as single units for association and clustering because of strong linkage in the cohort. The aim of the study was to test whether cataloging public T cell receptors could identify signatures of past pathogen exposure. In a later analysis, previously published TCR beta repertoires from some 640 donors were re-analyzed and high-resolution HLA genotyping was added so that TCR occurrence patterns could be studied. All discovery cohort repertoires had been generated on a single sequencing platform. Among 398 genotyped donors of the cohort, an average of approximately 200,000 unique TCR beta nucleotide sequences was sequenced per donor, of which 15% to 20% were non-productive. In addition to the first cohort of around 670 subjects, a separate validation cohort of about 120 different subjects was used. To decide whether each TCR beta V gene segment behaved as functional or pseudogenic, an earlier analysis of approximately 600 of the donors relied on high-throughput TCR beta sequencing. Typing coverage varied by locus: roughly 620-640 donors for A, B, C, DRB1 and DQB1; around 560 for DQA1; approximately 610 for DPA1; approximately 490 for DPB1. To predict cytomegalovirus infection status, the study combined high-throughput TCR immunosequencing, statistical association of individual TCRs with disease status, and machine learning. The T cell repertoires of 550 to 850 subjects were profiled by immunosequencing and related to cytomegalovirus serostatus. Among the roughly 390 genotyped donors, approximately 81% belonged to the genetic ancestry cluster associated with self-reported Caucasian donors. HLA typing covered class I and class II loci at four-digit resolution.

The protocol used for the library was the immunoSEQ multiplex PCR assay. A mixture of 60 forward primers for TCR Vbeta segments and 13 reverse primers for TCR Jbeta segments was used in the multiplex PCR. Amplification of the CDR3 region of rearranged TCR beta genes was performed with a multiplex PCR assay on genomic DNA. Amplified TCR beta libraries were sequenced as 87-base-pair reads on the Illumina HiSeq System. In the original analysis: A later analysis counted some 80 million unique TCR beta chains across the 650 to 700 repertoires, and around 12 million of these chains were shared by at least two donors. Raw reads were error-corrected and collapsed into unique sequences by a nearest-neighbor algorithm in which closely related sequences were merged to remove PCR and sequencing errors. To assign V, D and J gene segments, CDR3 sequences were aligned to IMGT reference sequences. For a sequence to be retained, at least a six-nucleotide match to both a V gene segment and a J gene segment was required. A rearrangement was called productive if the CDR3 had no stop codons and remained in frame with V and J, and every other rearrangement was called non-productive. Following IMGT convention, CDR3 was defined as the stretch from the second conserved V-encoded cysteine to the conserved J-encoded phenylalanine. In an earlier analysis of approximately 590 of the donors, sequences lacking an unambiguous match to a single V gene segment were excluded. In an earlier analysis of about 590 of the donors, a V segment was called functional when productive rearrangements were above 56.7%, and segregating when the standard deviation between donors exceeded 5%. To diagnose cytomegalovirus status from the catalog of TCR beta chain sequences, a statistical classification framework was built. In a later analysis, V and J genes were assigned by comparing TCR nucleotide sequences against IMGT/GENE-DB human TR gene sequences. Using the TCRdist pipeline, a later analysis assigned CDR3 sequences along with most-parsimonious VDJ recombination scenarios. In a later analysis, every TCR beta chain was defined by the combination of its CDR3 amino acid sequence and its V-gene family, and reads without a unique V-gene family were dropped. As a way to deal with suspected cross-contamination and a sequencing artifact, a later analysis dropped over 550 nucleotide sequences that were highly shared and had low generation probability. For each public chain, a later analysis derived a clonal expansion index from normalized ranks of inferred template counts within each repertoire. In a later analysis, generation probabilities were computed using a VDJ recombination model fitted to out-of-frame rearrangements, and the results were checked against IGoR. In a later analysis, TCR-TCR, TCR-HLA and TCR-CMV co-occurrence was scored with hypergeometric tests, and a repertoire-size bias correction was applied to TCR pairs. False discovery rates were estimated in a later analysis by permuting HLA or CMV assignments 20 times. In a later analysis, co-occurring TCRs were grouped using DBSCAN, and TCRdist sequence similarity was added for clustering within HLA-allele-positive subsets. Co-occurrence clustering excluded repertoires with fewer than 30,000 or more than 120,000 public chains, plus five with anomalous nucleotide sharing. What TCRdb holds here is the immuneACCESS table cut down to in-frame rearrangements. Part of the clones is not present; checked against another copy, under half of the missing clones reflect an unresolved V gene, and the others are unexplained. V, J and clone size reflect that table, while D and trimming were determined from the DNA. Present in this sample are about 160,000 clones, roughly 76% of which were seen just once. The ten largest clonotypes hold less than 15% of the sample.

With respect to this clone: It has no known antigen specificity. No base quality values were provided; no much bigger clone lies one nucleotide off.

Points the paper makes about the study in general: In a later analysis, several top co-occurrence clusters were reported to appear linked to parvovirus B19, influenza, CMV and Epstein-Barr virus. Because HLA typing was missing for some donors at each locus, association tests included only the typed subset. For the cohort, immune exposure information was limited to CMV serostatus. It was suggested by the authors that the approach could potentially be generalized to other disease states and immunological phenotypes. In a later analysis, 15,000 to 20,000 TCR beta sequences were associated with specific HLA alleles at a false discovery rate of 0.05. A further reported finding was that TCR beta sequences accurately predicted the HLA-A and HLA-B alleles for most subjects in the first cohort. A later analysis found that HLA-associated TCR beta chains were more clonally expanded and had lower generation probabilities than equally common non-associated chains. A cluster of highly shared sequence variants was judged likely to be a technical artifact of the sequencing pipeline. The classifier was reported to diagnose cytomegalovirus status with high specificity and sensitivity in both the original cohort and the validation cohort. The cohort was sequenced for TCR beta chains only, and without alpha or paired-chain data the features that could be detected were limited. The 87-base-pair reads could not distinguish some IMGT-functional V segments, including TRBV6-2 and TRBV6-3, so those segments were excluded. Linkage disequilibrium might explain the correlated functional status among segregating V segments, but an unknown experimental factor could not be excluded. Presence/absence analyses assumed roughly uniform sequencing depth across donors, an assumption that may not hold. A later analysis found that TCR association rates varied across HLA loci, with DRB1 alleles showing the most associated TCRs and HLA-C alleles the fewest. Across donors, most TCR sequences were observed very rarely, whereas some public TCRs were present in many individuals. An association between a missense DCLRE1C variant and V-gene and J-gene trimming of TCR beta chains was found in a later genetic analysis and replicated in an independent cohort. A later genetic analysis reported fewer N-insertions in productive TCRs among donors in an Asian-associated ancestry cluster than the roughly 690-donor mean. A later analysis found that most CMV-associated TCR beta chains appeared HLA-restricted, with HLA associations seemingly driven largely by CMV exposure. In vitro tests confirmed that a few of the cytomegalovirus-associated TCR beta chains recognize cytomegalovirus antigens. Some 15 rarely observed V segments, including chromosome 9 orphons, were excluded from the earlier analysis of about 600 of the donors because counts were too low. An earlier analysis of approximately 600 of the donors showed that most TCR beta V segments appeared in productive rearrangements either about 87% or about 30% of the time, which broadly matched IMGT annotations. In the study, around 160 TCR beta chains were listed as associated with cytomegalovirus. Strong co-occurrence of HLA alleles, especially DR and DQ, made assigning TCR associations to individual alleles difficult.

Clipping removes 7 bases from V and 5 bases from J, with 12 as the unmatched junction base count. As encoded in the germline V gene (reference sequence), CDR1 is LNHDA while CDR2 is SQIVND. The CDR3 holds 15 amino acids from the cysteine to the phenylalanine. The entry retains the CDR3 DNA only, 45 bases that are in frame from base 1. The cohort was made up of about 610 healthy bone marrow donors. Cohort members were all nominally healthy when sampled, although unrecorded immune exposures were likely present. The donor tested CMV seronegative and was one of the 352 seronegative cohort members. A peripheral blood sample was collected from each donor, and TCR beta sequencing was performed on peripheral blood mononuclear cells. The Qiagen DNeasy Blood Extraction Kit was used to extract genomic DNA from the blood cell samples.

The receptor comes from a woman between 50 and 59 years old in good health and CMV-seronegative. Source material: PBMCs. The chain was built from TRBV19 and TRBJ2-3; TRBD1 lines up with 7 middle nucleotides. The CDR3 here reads CASTTTGLVGDTQYF. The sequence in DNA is TGTGCCAGTACTACGACAGGGCTCGTCGGAGATACGCAGTATTTT.